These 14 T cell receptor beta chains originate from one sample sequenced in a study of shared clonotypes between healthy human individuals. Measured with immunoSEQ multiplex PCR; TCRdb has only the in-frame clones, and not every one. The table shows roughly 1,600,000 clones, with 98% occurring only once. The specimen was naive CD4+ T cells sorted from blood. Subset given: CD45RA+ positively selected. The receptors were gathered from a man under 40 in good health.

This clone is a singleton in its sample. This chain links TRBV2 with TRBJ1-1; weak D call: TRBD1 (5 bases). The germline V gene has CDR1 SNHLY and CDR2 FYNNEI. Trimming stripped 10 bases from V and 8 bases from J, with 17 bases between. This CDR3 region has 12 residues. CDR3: CATRTGTQEAFF. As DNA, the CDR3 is TGTGCCACAAGAACCGGGACGCAAGAAGCTTTCTTT.

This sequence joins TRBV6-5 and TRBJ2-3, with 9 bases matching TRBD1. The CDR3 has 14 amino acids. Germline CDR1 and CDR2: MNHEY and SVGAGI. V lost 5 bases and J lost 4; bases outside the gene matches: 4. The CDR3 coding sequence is TGTGCCAGCAGTAACAGGGGGCGGTCAGATACGCAGTATTTT. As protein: CASSNRGRSDTQYF.

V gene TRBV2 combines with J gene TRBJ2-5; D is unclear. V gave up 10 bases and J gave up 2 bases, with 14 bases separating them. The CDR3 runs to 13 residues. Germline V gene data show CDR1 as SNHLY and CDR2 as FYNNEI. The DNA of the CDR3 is TGTGCCATGTTCGTAGCAGCGCAAGAGACCCAGTACTTC. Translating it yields CAMFVAAQETQYF.

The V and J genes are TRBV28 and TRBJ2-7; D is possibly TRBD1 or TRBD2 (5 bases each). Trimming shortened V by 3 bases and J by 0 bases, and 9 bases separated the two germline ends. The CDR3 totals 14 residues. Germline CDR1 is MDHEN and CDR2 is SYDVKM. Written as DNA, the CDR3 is TGTGCCAGCAGTTTTTGGGACGGCTCCTACGAGCAGTACTTC. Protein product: CASSFWDGSYEQYF.

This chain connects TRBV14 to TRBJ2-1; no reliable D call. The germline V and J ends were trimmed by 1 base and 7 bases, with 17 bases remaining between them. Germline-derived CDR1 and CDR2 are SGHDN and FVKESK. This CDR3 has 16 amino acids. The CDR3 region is CASSQGVVRFRNEQFF. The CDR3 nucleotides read TGTGCCAGCAGCCAAGGGGTAGTTAGGTTTCGGAATGAGCAGTTCTTC.

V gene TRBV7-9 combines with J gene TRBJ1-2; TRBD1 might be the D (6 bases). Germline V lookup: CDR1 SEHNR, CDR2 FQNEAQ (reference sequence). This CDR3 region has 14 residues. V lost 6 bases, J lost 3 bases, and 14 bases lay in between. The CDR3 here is CASRSEGQHYGYTF. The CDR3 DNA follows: TGTGCCAGCAGGTCTGAGGGACAACACTATGGCTACACCTTC. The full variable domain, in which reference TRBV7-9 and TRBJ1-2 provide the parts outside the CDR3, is DTGVSQNPRHKITKRGQNVTFRCDPISEHNRLYWYRQTLGQGPEFLTYFQNEAQLEKSRLLSDRFSAERPKGSFSTLEIQRTEQGDSAMYLCASRSEGQHYGYTFGSGTRLTVV.

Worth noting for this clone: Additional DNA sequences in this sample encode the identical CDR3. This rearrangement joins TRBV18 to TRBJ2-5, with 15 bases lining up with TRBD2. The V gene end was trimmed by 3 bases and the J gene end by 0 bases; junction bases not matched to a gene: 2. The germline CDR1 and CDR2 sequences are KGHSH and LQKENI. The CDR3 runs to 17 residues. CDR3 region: CASSPGLAGGYQETQYF. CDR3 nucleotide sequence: TGTGCCAGCTCACCCGGACTAGCGGGAGGGTACCAAGAGACCCAGTACTTC.

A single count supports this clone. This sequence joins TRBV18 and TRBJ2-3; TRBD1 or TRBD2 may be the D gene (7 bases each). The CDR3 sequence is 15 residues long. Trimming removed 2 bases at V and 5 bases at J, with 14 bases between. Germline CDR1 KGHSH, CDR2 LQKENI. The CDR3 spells CASSPSGGVGDTQYF. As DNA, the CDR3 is TGTGCCAGCTCACCATCAGGGGGGGTCGGAGATACGCAGTATTTT.

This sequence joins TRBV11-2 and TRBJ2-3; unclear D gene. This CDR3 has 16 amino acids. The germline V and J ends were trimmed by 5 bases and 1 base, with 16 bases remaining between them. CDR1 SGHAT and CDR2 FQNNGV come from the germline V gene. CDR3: CASSTGLRWGTDTQYF. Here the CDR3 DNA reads TGTGCCAGCAGCACCGGCCTCCGGTGGGGCACAGATACGCAGTATTTT.

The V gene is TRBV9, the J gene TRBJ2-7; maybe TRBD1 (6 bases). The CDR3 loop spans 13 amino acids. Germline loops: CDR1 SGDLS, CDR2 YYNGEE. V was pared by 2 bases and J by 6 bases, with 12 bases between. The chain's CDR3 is CASSVSQGPEQYF. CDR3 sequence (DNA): TGTGCCAGCAGCGTTTCACAGGGACCCGAGCAGTACTTC.

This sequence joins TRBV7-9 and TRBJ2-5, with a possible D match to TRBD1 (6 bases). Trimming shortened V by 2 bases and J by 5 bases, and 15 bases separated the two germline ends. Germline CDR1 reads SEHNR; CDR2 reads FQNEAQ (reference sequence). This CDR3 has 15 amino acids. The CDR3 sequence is CASSLWAGVMETQYF. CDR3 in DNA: TGTGCCAGCAGCTTATGGGCAGGGGTAATGGAGACCCAGTACTTC. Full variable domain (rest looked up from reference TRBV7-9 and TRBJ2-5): DTGVSQNPRHKITKRGQNVTFRCDPISEHNRLYWYRQTLGQGPEFLTYFQNEAQLEKSRLLSDRFSAERPKGSFSTLEIQRTEQGDSAMYLCASSLWAGVMETQYFGPGTRLLVL.

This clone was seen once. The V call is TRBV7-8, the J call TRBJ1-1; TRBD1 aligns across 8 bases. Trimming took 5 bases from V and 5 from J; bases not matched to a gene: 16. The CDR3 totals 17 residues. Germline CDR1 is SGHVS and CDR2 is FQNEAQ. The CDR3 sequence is CASSPRWAGQGGTEAFF. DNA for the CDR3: TGTGCCAGCAGCCCCCGTTGGGCCGGACAGGGAGGGACTGAAGCTTTCTTT.

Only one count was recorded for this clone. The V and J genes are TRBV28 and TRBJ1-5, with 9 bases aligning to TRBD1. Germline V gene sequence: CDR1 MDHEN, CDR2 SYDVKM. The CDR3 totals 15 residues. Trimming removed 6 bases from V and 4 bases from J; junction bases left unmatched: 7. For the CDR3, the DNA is TGTGCCAGCAGCCACAGGGGGCTTTGGAATCAGCCCCAGCATTTT. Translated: CASSHRGLWNQPQHF.

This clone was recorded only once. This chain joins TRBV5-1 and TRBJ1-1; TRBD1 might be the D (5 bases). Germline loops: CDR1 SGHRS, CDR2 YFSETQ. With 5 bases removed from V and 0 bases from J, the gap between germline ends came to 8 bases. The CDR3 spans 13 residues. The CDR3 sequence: CASSVRVNTEAFF. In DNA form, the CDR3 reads TGCGCCAGCAGTGTCAGGGTGAACACTGAAGCTTTCTTT.